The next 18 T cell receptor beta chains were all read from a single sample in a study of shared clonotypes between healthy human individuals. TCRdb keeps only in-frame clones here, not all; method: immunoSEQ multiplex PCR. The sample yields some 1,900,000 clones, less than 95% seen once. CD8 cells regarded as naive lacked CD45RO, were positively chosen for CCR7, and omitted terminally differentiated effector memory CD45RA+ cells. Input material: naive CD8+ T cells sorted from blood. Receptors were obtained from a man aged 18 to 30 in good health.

Here the CDR3 DNA reads TGCGCCAGCAGCTTGCGACAGCCCTACGAGCAGTACTTC. It codes for CASSLRQPYEQYF. The chain combines TRBV5-1 with TRBJ2-7; D possibly corresponds to TRBD1 (5 bases). This CDR3 comprises 13 residues. V shed 1 base and J shed 2 bases, with 7 bases lying between them. From germline, CDR1 is SGHRS and CDR2 YFSETQ.

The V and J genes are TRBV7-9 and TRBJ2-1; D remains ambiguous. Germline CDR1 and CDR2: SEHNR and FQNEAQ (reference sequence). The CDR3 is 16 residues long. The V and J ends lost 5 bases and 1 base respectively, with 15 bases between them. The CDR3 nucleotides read TGTGCCAGCAGCGGGCAGGAGCAGATTTCCTACAATGAGCAGTTCTTC. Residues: CASSGQEQISYNEQFF.

The CDR3 spells CASSLDLAGLTDTQYF. Here the CDR3 DNA reads TGTGCCAGCAGCTTAGATCTAGCGGGATTGACAGATACGCAGTATTTT. V usage is TRBV11-2 and J usage is TRBJ2-3; 9 bases are shared with TRBD2. The length of the CDR3 is 16 residues. CDR1 SGHAT and CDR2 FQNNGV come from the germline V gene. Trimming took 0 bases from V and 3 from J; bases not matched to a gene: 4.

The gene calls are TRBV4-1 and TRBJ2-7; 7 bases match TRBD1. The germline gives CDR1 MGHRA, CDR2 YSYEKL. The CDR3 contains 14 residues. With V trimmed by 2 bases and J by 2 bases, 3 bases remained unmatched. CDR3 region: CASSQIGTAYEQYF. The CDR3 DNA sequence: TGCGCCAGCAGCCAAATCGGGACAGCCTACGAGCAGTACTTC.

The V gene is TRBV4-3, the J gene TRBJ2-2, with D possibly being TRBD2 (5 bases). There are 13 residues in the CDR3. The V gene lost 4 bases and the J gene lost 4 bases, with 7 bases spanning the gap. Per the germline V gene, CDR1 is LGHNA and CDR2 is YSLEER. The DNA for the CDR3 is TGCGCCAGCAGCCCCGCGGGCACCGGGGAGCTGTTTTTT. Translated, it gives CASSPAGTGELFF.

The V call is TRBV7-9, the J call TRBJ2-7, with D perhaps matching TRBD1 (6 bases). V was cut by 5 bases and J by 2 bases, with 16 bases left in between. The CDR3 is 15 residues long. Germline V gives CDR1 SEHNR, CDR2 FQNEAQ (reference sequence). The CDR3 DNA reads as TGTGCCAGCAGCCCAGCGGAACAGGGAACCTACGAGCAGTACTTC. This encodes CASSPAEQGTYEQYF.

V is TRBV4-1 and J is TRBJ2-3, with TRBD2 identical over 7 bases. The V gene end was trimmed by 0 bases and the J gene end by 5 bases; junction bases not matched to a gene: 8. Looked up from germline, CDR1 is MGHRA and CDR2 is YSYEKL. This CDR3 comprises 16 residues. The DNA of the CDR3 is TGCGCCAGCAGCCAAGATTGGAGCGGGAATAAAGATACGCAGTATTTT. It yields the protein CASSQDWSGNKDTQYF.

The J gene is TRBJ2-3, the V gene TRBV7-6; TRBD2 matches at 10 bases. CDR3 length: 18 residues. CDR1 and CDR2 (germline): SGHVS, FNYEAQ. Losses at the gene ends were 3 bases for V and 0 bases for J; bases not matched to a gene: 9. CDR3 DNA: TGTGCCAGCAGCTTTTTTCTAGCGGGGGAGACTAGCACAGATACGCAGTATTTT. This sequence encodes CASSFFLAGETSTDTQYF.

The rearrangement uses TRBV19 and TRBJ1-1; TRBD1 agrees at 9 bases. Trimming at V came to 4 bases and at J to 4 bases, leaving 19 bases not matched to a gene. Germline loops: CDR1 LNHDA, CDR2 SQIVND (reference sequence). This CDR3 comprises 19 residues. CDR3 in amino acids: CASSTLNSGQGLLGTEAFF. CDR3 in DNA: TGTGCCAGTAGTACGTTAAATAGTGGACAGGGGTTATTGGGCACTGAAGCTTTCTTT.

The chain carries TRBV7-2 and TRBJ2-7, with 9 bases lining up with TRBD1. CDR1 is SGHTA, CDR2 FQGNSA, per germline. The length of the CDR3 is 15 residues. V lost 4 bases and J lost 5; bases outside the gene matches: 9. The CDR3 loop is CASSSSGQGFNEQYF. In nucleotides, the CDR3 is TGTGCCAGCAGCTCCTCGGGACAGGGTTTCAACGAGCAGTACTTC.

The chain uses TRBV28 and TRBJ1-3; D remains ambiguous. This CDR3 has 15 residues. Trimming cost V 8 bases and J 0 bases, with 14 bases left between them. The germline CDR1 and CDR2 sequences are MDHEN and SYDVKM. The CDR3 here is CASGPPQYSGNTIYF. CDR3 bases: TGTGCCAGCGGCCCCCCGCAATACTCTGGAAACACCATATATTTT.

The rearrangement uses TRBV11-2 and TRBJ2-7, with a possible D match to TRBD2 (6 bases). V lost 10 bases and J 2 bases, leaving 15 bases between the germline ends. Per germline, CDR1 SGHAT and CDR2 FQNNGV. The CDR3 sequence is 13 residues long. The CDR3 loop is CATSLGGAYEQYF. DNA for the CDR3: TGTGCCACTTCCTTAGGAGGGGCCTACGAGCAGTACTTC.

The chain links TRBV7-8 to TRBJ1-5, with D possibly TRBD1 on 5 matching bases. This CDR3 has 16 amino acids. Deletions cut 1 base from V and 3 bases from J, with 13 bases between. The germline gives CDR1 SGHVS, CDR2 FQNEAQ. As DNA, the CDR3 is TGTGCCAGCAGCTTAGATCGAGGGGCTTACAATCAGCCCCAGCATTTT. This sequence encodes CASSLDRGAYNQPQHF. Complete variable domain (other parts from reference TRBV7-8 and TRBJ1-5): GAGVSQSPRYKVAKRGQDVALRCDPISGHVSLFWYQQALGQGPEFLTYFQNEAQLDKSGLPSDRFFAERPEGSVSTLKIQRTQQEDSAVYLCASSLDRGAYNQPQHFGDGTRLSIL.

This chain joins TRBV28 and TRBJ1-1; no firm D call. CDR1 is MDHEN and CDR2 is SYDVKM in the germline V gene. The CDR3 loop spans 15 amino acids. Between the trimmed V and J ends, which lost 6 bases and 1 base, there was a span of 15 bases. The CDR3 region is CASSSEWEENTEAFF. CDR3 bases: TGTGCCAGCAGCTCTGAATGGGAAGAGAACACTGAAGCTTTCTTT.

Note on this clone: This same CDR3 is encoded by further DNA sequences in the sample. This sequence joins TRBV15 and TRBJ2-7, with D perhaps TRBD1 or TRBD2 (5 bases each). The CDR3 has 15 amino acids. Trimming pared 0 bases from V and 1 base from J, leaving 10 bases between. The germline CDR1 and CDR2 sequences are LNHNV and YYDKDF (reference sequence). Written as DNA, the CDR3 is TGTGCCACCAGCAGAGATCTTGGGACGTCCTACGAGCAGTACTTC. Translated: CATSRDLGTSYEQYF.

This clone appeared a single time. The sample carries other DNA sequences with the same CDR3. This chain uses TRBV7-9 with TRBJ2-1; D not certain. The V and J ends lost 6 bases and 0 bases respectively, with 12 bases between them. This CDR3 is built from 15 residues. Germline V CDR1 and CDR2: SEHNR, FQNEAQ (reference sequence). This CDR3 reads CASSYRLSSYNEQFF. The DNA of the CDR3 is TGTGCCAGCAGTTATAGACTGAGCTCCTACAATGAGCAGTTCTTC. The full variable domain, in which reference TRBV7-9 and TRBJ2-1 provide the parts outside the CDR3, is DTGVSQNPRHKITKRGQNVTFRCDPISEHNRLYWYRQTLGQGPEFLTYFQNEAQLEKSRLLSDRFSAERPKGSFSTLEIQRTEQGDSAMYLCASSYRLSSYNEQFFGPGTRLTVL.

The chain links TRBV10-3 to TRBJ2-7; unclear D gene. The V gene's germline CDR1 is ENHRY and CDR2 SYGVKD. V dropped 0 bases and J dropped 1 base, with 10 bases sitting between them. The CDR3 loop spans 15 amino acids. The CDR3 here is CAISESVRYSYEQYF. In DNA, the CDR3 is TGTGCCATCAGTGAGTCGGTGAGGTATTCCTACGAGCAGTACTTC.

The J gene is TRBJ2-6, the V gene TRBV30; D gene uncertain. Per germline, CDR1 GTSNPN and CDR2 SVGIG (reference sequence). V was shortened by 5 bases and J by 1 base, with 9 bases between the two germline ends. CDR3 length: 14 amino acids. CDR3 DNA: TGTGCCTGGGGAAGGGAATCTGGGGCCAACGTCCTGACTTTC. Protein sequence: CAWGRESGANVLTF. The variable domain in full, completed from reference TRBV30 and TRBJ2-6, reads SQTIHQWPATLVQPVGSPLSLECTVEGTSNPNLYWYRQAAGRGLQLLFYSVGIGQISSEVPQNLSASRPQDRQFILSSKKLLLSDSGFYLCAWGRESGANVLTFGAGSRLTVL.